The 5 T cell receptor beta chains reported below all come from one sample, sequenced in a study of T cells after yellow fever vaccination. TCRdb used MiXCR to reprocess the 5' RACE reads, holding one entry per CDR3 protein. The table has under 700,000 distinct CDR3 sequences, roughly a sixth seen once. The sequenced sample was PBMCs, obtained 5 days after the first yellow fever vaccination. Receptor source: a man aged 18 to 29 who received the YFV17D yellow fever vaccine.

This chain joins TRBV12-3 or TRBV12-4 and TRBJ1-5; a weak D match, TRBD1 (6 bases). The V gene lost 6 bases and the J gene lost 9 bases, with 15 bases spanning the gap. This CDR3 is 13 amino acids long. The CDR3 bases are TGTGCCAGCAGCAACAGGGCCTCTTCGCCCCAGCATTTT. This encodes CASSNRASSPQHF.

This CDR3 reads CSATSGRYEQYV. In DNA, the CDR3 is TGCAGTGCTACCTCTGGGCGATACGAGCAGTACGTC. This chain connects TRBV20-1 to TRBJ2-7, with D unresolved. The germline V gene encodes CDR1 DFQATT and CDR2 SNEGSKA (reference sequence). V was clipped by 4 bases and J by 4 bases, with 11 bases between them. The CDR3 totals 12 residues.

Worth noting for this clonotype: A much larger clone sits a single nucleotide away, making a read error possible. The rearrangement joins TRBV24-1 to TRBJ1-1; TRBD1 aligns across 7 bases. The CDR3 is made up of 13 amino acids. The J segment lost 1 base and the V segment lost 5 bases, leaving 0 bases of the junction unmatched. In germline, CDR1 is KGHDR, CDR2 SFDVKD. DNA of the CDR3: TGTGCCACCAGTGGACAGGGGAACACTGAAGCTTTCTTT. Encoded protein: CATSGQGNTEAFF.

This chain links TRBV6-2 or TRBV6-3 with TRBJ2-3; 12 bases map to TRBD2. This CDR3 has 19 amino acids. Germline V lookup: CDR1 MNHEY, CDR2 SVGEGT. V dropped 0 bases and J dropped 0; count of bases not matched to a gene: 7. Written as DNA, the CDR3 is TGTGCCAGCAGTTACTCAGGACTAGCGGGGTCCCCCAGCACAGATACGCAGTATTTT. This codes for CASSYSGLAGSPSTDTQYF.

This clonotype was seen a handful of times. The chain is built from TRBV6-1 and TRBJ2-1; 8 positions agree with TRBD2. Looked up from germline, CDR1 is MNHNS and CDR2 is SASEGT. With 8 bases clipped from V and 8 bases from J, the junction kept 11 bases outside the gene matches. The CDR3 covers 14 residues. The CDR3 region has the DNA TGTGCCAGCGGGAAGCGGGGGTCGGAGGATGAGCAGTTCTTC. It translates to CASGKRGSEDEQFF.